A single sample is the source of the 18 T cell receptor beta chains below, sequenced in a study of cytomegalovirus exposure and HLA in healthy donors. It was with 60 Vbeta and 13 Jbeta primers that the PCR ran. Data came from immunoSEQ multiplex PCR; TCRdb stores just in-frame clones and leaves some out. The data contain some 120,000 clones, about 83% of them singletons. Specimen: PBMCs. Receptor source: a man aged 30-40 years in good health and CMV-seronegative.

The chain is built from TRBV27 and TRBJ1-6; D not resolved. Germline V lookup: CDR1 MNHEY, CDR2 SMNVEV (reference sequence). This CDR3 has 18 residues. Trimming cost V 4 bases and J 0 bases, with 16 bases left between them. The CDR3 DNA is TGTGCCAGCAGTTCCTCTCGAGACACGAGCTCCTATAATTCACCCCTCCACTTT. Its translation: CASSSSRDTSSYNSPLHF.

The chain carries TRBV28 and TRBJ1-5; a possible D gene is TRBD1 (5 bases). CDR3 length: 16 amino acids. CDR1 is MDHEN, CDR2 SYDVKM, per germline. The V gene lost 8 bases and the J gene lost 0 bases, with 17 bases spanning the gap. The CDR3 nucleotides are TGTGCCAGCTTTAACGAGGGCGGGGGTAGCAATCAGCCCCAGCATTTT. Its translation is CASFNEGGGSNQPQHF.

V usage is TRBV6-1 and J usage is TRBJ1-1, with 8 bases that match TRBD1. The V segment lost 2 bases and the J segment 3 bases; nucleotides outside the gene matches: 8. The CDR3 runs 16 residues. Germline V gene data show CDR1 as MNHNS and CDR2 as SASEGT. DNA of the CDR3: TGTGCCAGCAGTGAATTGAGGACAGGGTCAGACACTGAAGCTTTCTTT. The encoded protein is CASSELRTGSDTEAFF.

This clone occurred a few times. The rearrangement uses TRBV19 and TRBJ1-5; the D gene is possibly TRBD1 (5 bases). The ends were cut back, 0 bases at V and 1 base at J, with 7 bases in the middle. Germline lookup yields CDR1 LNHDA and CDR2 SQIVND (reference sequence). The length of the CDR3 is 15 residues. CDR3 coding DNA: TGTGCCAGTAGTATAGATCGGACAAGCAATCAGCCCCAGCATTTT. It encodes CASSIDRTSNQPQHF.

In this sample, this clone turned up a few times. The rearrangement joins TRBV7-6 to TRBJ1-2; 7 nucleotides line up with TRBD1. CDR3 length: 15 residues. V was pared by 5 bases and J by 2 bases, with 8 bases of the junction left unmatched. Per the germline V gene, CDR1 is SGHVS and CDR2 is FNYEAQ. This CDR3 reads CASSPGQAENYGYTF. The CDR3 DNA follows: TGTGCCAGCAGCCCAGGACAGGCAGAGAACTATGGCTACACCTTC.

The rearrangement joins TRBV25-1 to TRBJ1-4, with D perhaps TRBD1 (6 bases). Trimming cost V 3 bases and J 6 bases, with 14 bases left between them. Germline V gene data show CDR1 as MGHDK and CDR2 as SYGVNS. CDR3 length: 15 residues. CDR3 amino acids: CASSDPDRSYEKLFF. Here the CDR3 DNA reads TGTGCCAGCAGTGACCCCGACAGGTCTTATGAAAAACTGTTTTTT.

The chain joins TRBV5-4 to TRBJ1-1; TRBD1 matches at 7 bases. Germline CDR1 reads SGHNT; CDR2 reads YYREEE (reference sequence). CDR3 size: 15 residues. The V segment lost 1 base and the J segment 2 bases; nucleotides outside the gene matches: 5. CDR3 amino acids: CASSLPKGANTEAFF. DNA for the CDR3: TGTGCCAGCAGCTTGCCCAAGGGGGCTAACACTGAAGCTTTCTTT.

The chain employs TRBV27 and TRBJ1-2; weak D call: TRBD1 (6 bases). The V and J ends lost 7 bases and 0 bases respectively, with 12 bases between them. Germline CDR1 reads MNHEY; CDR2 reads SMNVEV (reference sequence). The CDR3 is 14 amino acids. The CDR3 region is CASTPTGTNYGYTF. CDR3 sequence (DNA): TGTGCCAGCACCCCGACAGGCACTAACTATGGCTACACCTTC.

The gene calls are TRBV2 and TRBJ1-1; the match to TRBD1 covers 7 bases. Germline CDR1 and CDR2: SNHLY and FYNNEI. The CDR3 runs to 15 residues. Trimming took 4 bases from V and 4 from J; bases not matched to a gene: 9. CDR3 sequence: CASSARQGSTTEAFF. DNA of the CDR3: TGTGCCAGCAGTGCCCGACAGGGCTCGACCACTGAAGCTTTCTTT.

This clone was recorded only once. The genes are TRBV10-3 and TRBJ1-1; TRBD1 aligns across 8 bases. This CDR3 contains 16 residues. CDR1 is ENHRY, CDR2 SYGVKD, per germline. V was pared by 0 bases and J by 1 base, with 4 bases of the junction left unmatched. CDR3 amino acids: CAISESTGQGNTEAFF. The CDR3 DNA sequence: TGTGCCATCAGTGAGTCGACCGGACAGGGGAACACTGAAGCTTTCTTT.

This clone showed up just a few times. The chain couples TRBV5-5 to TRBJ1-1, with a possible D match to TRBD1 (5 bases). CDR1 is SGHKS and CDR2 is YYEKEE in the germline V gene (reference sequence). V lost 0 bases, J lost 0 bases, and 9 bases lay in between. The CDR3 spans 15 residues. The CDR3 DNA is TGTGCCAGCAGCTTGGAGCAGGGTTTGAACACTGAAGCTTTCTTT. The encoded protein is CASSLEQGLNTEAFF.

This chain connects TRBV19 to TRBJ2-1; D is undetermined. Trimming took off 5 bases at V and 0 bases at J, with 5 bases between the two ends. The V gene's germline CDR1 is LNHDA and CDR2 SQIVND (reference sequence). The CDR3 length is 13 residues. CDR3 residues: CASSLGSYNEQFF. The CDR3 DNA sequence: TGTGCCAGTAGTCTCGGCTCCTACAATGAGCAGTTCTTC.

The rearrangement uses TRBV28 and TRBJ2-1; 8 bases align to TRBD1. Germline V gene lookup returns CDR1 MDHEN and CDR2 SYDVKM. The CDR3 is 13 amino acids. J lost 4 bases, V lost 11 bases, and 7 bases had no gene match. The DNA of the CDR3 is TGTGCCGCGGATGACAGGGGATACAATGAGCAGTTCTTC. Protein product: CAADDRGYNEQFF.

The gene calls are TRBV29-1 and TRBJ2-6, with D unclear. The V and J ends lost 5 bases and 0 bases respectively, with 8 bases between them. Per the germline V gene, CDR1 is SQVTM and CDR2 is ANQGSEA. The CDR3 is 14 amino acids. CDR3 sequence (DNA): TGCAGCGTTCCCCTGGCCTCTGGGGCCAACGTCCTGACTTTC. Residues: CSVPLASGANVLTF.

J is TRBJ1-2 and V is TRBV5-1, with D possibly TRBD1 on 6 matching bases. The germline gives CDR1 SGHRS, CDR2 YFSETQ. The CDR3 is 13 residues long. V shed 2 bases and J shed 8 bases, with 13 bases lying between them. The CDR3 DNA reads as TGCGCCAGCAGCTTCGGGGACACTCGCGGCTACACCTTC. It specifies CASSFGDTRGYTF.

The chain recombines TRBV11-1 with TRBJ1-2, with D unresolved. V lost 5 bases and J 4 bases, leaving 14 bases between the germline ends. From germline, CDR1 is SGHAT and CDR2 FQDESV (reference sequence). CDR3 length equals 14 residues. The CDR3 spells CASSSPDTIYGYTF. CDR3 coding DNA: TGTGCCAGCAGCAGCCCCGACACCATCTATGGCTACACCTTC.

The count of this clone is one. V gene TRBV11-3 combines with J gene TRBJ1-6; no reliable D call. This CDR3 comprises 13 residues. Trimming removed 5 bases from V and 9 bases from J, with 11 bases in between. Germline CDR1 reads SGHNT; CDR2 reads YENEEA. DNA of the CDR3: TGTGCCAGCAGCCCGCGGAAAGGTTCACCCCTCCACTTT. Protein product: CASSPRKGSPLHF.

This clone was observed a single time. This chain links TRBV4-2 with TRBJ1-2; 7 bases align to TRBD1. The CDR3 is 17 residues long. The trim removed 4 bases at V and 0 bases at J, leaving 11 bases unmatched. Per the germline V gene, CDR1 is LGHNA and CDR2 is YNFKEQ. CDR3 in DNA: TGTGCCAGCAGCCTAGGGGGACAGACGTCTTCTAACTATGGCTACACCTTC. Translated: CASSLGGQTSSNYGYTF.